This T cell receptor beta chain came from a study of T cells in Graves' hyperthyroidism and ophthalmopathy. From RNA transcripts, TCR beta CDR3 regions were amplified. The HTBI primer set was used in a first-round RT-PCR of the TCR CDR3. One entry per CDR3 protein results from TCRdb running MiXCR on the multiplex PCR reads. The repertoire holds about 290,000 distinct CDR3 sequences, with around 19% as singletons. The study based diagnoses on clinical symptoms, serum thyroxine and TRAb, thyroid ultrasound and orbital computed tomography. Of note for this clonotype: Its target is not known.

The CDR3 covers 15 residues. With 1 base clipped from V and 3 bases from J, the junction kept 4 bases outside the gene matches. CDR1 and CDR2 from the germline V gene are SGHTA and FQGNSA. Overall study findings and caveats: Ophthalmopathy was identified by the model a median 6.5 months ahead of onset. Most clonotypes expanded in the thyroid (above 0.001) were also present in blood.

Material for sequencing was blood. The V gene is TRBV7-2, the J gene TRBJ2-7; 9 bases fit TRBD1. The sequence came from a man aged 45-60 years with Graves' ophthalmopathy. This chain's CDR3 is CASSLDTGGVYEQYF. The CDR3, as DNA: TGTGCCAGCAGCTTAGACACAGGGGGCGTCTACGAGCAGTACTTC. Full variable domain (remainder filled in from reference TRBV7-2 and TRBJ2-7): GAGVSQSPSNKVTEKGKDVELRCDPISGHTALYWYRQSLGQGLEFLIYFQGNSAPDKSGLPSDRFSAERTGGSVSTLTIQRTQQEDSAVYLCASSLDTGGVYEQYFGPGTRLTVT.